This T cell receptor (beta chain) came from a study of CD8+CD57+ T cells in acquired aplastic anemia. The use of genomic DNA as template underpinned the TCR beta VDJ and CDR3 profiling. TCRdb used MiXCR to reprocess the reads, holding one entry per CDR3 protein. The repertoire holds 50,000 to 70,000 distinct CDR3 sequences, under 55% seen once, with less than 2.5% in the top ten. The sequence came from a human donor in good health, serving as a control. What was sequenced was sorted CD4+, CD8+, or CD8+CD57+ T cells (not recorded which) from PBMCs.

The CDR3, as DNA: TGCGCCAGCAGCCATGCGACTAGGAGGGGTCTCGAGCAGTACTTC. Its protein is CASSHATRRGLEQYF. The chain recombines TRBV4-3 with TRBJ2-7; the D gene is possibly TRBD2 (6 bases). Trimming shortened V by 3 bases and J by 6 bases, and 18 bases separated the two germline ends. The CDR3 totals 15 residues. Germline CDR1 reads LGHNA; CDR2 reads YSLEER.